These 7 T cell receptor beta chains were all obtained from the same sample, sequenced in a study of human T cells and chemical hapten exposure. TCRdb analysed the RACE reads with MiXCR anew, one entry per CDR3 protein. The table includes under 450,000 distinct CDR3 sequences, approximately 5.1% detected once. The time point was: patch test 1, 2 weeks after DPC sensitization. Treatment noted: therapeutic diphenylcyclopropenone sensitization with weekly scalp DPC. Material: whole blood, obtained in connection with sensitization to the hapten diphenylcyclopropenone (DPC). The receptors shown here come from a woman aged 45 to 65 with alopecia areata. Some clones in this sample may be carry-over from other donors' samples.

This clonotype was counted ten times or more. CDR3 nucleotides: TGCAGTGCTATAGTACTCGGATCGGGGGGCCAAGAGACCCAGTACTTC. It yields the protein CSAIVLGSGGQETQYF. The rearrangement links TRBV20-1 to TRBJ2-5; 7 positions match TRBD2. The CDR3 is made up of 16 amino acids. CDR1 is DFQATT and CDR2 is SNEGSKA in the germline V gene (reference sequence). V gave up 4 bases and J gave up 1 base; unmatched junction bases: 12.

This clonotype was seen only a few times. V and J are TRBV12-3 or TRBV12-4 and TRBJ2-7; TRBD1 might be the D (5 bases). The V end lost 3 bases, the J end lost 4 bases, and 13 bases lay between the germline ends. The CDR3 extends over 14 amino acids. In DNA form, the CDR3 reads TGTGCCAGCAGTTTTAGTACACGACAGTACGAGCAGTACTTC. The encoded protein is CASSFSTRQYEQYF.

The sample holds many counts of this clonotype. This chain uses TRBV20-1 with TRBJ1-3, with 7 bases aligning to TRBD1. With V trimmed by 7 bases and J by 1 base, 7 bases remained unmatched. Germline-derived CDR1 and CDR2 are DFQATT and SNEGSKA (reference sequence). CDR3 size: 14 residues. CDR3 sequence reads: CSVPTGQSGNTIYF. The CDR3 DNA is TGCAGTGTCCCGACAGGGCAATCTGGAAACACCATATATTTT.

This clonotype was seen repeatedly, ten times or more. The chain couples TRBV29-1 to TRBJ2-6, with D maybe TRBD1 (6 bases). CDR3 length equals 18 residues. Trimming removed 4 bases at V and 0 bases at J, with 19 bases between. Germline V gene lookup returns CDR1 SQVTM and CDR2 ANQGSEA. Written as DNA, the CDR3 is TGCAGCGTTGGTCCTAAGGGGGAGAACCACTCTGGGGCCAACGTCCTGACTTTC. It translates to CSVGPKGENHSGANVLTF.

This clonotype was detected ten times or more. CDR3 sequence: CASSRLTGANTEAFF. Written as DNA, the CDR3 is TGTGCCAGCAGTCGACTGACCGGAGCGAACACTGAAGCTTTCTTT. V and J are TRBV12-3 or TRBV12-4 and TRBJ1-1; unclear D gene. Trimming stripped 5 bases from V and 1 base from J, with 14 bases between. The CDR3 is 15 amino acids.

This clonotype was found many times. This chain joins TRBV2 and TRBJ1-3; D might be TRBD1 (6 bases). The germline V gene has CDR1 SNHLY and CDR2 FYNNEI. V was trimmed by 8 bases and J by 3 bases, leaving 11 bases between them. The CDR3 consists of 13 residues. CDR3 sequence reads: CASPPGDGNTIYF. The CDR3 coding sequence is TGTGCCAGCCCCCCAGGGGATGGAAACACCATATATTTT.

This clonotype was counted a few times. This sequence joins TRBV7-9 and TRBJ2-5, with 11 nucleotides matching TRBD2. Unmatched junction bases numbered 12, after V lost 5 bases and J lost 4 bases. The germline CDR1 and CDR2 sequences are SEHNR and FQNEAQ (reference sequence). This CDR3 is built from 17 residues. The CDR3 bases are TGTGCCAGCAGCCCGCACTTAGCGGGGGGGCTCGGAGAGACCCAGTACTTC. This translates into CASSPHLAGGLGETQYF.